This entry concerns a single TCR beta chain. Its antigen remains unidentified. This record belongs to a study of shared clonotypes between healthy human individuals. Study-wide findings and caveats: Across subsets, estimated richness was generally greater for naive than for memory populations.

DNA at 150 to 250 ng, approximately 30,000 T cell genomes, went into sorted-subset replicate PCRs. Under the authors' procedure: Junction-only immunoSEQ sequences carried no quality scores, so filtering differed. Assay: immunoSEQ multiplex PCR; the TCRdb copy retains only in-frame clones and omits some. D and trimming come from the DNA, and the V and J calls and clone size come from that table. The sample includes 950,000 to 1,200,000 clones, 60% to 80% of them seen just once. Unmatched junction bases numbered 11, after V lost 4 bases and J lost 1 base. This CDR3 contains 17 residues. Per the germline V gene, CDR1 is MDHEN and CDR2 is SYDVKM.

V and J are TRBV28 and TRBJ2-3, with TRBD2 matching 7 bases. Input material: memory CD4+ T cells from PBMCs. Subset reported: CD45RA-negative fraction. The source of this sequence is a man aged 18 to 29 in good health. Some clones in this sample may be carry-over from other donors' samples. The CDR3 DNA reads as TGTGCCAGCAGTTCCTCACACAGCGGGAAGGGCACAGATACGCAGTATTTT. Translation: CASSSSHSGKGTDTQYF.